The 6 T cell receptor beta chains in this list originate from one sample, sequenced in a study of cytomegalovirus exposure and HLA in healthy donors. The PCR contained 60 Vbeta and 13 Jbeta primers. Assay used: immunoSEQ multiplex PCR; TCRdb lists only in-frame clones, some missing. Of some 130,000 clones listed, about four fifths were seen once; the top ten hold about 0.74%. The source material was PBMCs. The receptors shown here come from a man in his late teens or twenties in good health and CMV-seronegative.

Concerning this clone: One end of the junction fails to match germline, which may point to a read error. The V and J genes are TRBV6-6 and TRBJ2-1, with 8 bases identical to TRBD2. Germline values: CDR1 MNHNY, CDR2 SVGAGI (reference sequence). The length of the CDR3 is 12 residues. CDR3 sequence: CASSYTSGGEIF. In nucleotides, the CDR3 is TGTGCCAGCAGTTACACGTCGGGGGGGGAGATCTTC.

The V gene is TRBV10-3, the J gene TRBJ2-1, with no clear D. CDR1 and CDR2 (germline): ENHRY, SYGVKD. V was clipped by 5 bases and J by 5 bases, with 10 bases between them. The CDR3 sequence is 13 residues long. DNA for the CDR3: TGTGCCATCAGTCGCCGGGTCGACAATGAGCAGTTCTTC. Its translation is CAISRRVDNEQFF.

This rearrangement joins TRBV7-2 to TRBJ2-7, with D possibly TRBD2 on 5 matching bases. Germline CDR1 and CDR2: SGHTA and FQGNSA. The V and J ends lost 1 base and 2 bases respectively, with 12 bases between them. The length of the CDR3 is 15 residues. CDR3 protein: CASSLELARTYEQYF. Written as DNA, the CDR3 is TGTGCCAGCAGCTTAGAGCTAGCCCGTACCTACGAGCAGTACTTC.

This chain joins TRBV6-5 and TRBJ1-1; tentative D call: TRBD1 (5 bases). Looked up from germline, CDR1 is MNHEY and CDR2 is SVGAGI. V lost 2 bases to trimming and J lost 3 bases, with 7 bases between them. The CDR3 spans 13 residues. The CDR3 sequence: CASSYDSYTEAFF. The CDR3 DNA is TGTGCCAGCAGTTACGACAGTTACACTGAAGCTTTCTTT.

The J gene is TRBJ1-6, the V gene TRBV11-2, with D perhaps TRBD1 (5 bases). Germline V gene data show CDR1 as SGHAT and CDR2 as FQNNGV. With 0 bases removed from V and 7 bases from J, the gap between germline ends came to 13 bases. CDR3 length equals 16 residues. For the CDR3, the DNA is TGTGCCAGCAGCTTAGACCAAGGGGCTCCCAATTCACCCCTCCACTTT. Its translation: CASSLDQGAPNSPLHF.

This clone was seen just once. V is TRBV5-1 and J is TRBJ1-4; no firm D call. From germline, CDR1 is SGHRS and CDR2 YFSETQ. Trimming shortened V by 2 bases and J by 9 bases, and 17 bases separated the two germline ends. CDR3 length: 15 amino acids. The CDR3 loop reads CASSLAGEGRKKLFF. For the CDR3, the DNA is TGCGCCAGCAGCTTAGCCGGGGAGGGTAGGAAAAAACTGTTTTTT.